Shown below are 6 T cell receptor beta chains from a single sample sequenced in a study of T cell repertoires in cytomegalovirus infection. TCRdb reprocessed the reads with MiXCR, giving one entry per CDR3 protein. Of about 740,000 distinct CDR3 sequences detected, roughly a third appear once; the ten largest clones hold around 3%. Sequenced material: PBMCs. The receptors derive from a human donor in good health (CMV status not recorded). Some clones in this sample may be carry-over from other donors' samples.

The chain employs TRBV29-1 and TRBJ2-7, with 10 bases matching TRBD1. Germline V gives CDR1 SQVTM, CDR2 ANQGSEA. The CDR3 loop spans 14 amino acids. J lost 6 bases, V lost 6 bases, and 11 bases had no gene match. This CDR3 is CSVKSGTGVGEQYF. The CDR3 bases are TGCAGCGTCAAATCCGGGACAGGGGTTGGCGAGCAGTACTTC.

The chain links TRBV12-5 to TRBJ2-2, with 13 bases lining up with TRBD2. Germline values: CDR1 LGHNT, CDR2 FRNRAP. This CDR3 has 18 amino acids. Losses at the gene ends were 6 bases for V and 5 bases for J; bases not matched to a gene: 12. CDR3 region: CASGILAGGPVRTGELFF. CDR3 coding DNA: TGTGCTAGTGGCATACTAGCGGGGGGGCCAGTGAGGACCGGGGAGCTGTTTTTT.

CDR3 in DNA: TGCGCCAGCAGCCTGAATGGGGGGAGGAACACTGAAGCTTTCTTT. This codes for CASSLNGGRNTEAFF. V gene TRBV5-1 combines with J gene TRBJ1-1; the D gene is possibly TRBD1 (5 bases). V lost 4 bases and J 1 base, leaving 14 bases between the germline ends. Germline V gene sequence: CDR1 SGHRS, CDR2 YFSETQ. This CDR3 is 15 amino acids long. The whole variable domain, remainder taken from reference TRBV5-1 and TRBJ1-1, is KAGVTQTPRYLIKTRGQQVTLSCSPISGHRSVSWYQQTPGQGLQFLFEYFSETQRNKGNFPGRFSGRQFSNSRSEMNVSTLELGDSALYLCASSLNGGRNTEAFFGQGTRLTVV.

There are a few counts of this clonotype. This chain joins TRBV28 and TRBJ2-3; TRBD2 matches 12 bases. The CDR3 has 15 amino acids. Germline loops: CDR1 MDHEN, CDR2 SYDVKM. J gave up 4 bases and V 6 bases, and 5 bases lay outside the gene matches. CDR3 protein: CASSRTSGIADTQYF. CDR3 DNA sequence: TGTGCCAGCAGCAGGACTAGCGGGATAGCAGATACGCAGTATTTT.

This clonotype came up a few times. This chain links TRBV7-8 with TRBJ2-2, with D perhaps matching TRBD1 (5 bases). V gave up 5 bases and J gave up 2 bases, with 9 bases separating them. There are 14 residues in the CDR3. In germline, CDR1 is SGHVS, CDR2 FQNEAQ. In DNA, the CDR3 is TGTGCCAGCAGCCCGGACATTAACACCGGGGAGCTGTTTTTT. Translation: CASSPDINTGELFF.

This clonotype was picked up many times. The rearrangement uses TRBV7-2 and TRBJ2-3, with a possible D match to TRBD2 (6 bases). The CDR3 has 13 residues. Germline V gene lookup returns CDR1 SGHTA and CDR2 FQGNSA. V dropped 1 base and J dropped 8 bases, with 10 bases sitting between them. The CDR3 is CASSLGGTGTQYF. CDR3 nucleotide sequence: TGTGCCAGCAGCTTAGGCGGGACCGGTACGCAGTATTTT.